This entry describes one T cell receptor (beta chain). Its antigen is currently unknown. These data belong to a study of cytomegalovirus exposure and HLA in healthy donors. The PCR employed 60 Vbeta primers together with 13 Jbeta primers. The assay was immunoSEQ multiplex PCR, and TCRdb's table has in-frame clones only and misses some. This sample's clone table lists approximately 120,000 clones. The CDR3 runs 14 residues. V lost 6 bases, J lost 6 bases, and 5 bases stayed unmatched. Germline assignment: CDR1 MNHNY and CDR2 SVGAGI (reference sequence). Notes on the study in general: The majority of TCR sequences were rare, yet some public TCRs appeared in many donors. Accurate predictions that matched the HLA-A and HLA-B alleles of most subjects were reportedly made from TCR beta sequences. A later analysis associated 15,000 to 20,000 TCR beta sequences with HLA alleles at a 0.05 false discovery rate.

Despite likely unrecorded immune exposures, the donors were nominally healthy at the time of sampling. The chain joins TRBV6-6 to TRBJ1-4, with 9 bases matching TRBD1. Material for sequencing was PBMCs. The sequence came from a man aged 25 to 45 in good health and CMV-seronegative. The CDR3 is CASSRDREDEKLFF. The CDR3 bases are TGTGCCAGCAGCCGGGACAGGGAGGATGAAAAACTGTTTTTT.